This entry lists 13 T cell receptor beta chains sequenced from one sample in a study of cytomegalovirus exposure and HLA in healthy donors (dated by TCRdb to about 2017). Library prep was done by the immunoSEQ multiplex PCR assay. For the multiplex PCR, a mixture combining 60 forward primers for TCR Vbeta segments and 13 reverse primers for TCR Jbeta segments was used. Not all clones reach the TCRdb copy of this immuneACCESS table, which keeps in-frame sequences only. Checked studies attribute under half of the gap to unresolved V genes and leave the rest unexplained. This sample's table has entries for about 88,000 clones. About 5.9% of the sample rests with the top ten. Sequencing was done on a sample of PBMCs. These receptors originate from a girl aged 5 to 17 in good health and CMV-seropositive.

This CDR3 reads CSVEGTPGNTIYF. CDR3 DNA sequence: TGCAGCGTTGAAGGGACTCCTGGAAACACCATATATTTT. The chain carries TRBV29-1 and TRBJ1-3; unclear D gene. The germline V gene has CDR1 SQVTM and CDR2 ANQGSEA. This CDR3 has 13 residues. V was pared by 1 base and J by 2 bases, with 6 bases between.

The V call is TRBV5-6, the J call TRBJ1-5, with TRBD1 as a possible D gene (5 bases). CDR3 length: 13 residues. The germline CDR1 and CDR2 sequences are SGHDT and YYEEEE. Trimming removed 5 bases at V and 6 bases at J, with 12 bases between. CDR3 protein: CASSPGSTQPQHF. CDR3 bases: TGTGCCAGCAGTCCAGGGTCGACTCAGCCCCAGCATTTT.

V usage is TRBV28 and J usage is TRBJ2-7; 7 nucleotides align to TRBD1. Trimming cost V 6 bases and J 7 bases; bases outside gene matches: 15. The CDR3 loop spans 15 amino acids. The germline V gene has CDR1 MDHEN and CDR2 SYDVKM. The DNA for the CDR3 is TGTGCCAGCAGCAGTCCCGTTAGACAGGGTGGTGAGCAGTACGTC. Amino acid sequence: CASSSPVRQGGEQYV.

V and J are TRBV10-2 and TRBJ2-1, with a weak D call TRBD1 (5 bases). Germline V gene sequence: CDR1 WSHSY, CDR2 SAAADI. The CDR3 sequence is 14 residues long. The V end was cut by 4 bases, the J end by 5 bases, with 12 bases between. As DNA, the CDR3 is TGCGCCAGCAGTGGGTACAGGCTCAACAATGAGCAGTTCTTC. This sequence encodes CASSGYRLNNEQFF.

A note on this clone: One end of the junction is discordant with germline, which a read error may explain. Additional DNA sequences in this sample encode the identical CDR3. The chain has TRBV5-6 and TRBJ1-6; 8 bases match TRBD1. The CDR3 is 15 residues long. Germline lookup yields CDR1 SGHDT and CDR2 YYEEEE. CDR3: CASSGRTGWNSPLHF. DNA for the CDR3: TGTGCCAGCAGCGGGCGGACAGGGTGGAATTCACCCCTACACTTT.

The V gene is TRBV27, the J gene TRBJ1-2, with 9 positions matching TRBD1. CDR1 and CDR2 from the germline V gene are MNHEY and SMNVEV (reference sequence). The CDR3 covers 15 residues. V was clipped by 6 bases and J by 3 bases; unmatched bases: 8. This CDR3 is CASSPEDRGYYGYTF. For the CDR3, the DNA is TGTGCCAGCAGCCCGGAGGACAGGGGTTACTATGGCTACACCTTC.

The chain joins TRBV12-5 to TRBJ2-5; D may be TRBD1 (5 bases). CDR1 LGHNT and CDR2 FRNRAP come from the germline V gene. V lost 1 base and J 3 bases, leaving 9 bases between the germline ends. The CDR3 has 14 amino acids. The CDR3 loop is CASGLDRSEETQYF. The CDR3 nucleotides are TGTGCTAGTGGTTTGGACAGGTCCGAAGAGACCCAGTACTTC.

The chain is built from TRBV4-3 and TRBJ2-1, with D possibly being TRBD2 (7 bases). The CDR3 sequence is 15 residues long. With 0 bases removed from V and 8 bases from J, the gap between germline ends came to 14 bases. Germline V gene lookup returns CDR1 LGHNA and CDR2 YSLEER. The CDR3 protein is CASSQDEGGPDEQFF. CDR3 sequence (DNA): TGCGCCAGCAGCCAAGATGAGGGGGGGCCCGATGAGCAGTTCTTC.

This chain uses TRBV9 with TRBJ2-2; TRBD2 agrees at 13 bases. Germline V gene lookup returns CDR1 SGDLS and CDR2 YYNGEE. The CDR3 is made up of 16 amino acids. The V and J ends lost 4 bases and 3 bases, in that order; junction bases with no gene match: 3. The CDR3 loop reads CASSRLAGGDTGELFF. Here the CDR3 DNA reads TGTGCCAGCAGCAGACTAGCGGGGGGCGACACCGGGGAGCTGTTTTTT.

The CDR3 DNA reads TGTGCCAGCTCACCATCTGACATACCCCTGGAGGATGGCTACACCTTC. Translation: CASSPSDIPLEDGYTF. The rearrangement uses TRBV18 and TRBJ1-2, with unresolved D. Germline CDR1 is KGHSH and CDR2 is LQKENI. Deletions cut 2 bases from V and 6 bases from J, with 19 bases between. This CDR3 spans 16 amino acids.

V is TRBV27 and J is TRBJ1-1; tentative D call: TRBD1 (5 bases). The length of the CDR3 is 15 residues. Trimming removed 5 bases from V and 4 bases from J, with 17 bases in between. Per the germline V gene, CDR1 is MNHEY and CDR2 is SMNVEV (reference sequence). CDR3 protein: CASSVQGSRATEAFF. As DNA, the CDR3 is TGTGCCAGCAGTGTTCAGGGTTCTCGGGCCACTGAAGCTTTCTTT.

The V gene is TRBV5-4, the J gene TRBJ2-2, with D perhaps TRBD2 (6 bases). The CDR3 consists of 15 residues. The germline V gene encodes CDR1 SGHNT and CDR2 YYREEE (reference sequence). V lost 2 bases and J lost 3, with 11 bases in between. In DNA, the CDR3 is TGTGCCAGCAGCTTTTGGCGGGAAGACACCGGGGAGCTGTTTTTT. Translated: CASSFWREDTGELFF.

The chain joins TRBV19 to TRBJ1-5; D may be TRBD1 (5 bases). Trimming shortened V by 7 bases and J by 1 base, and 8 bases separated the two germline ends. This CDR3 comprises 13 residues. Germline V gene sequence: CDR1 LNHDA, CDR2 SQIVND (reference sequence). The CDR3 loop is CASTWGSNQPQHF. Written as DNA, the CDR3 is TGTGCCAGTACCTGGGGCAGCAATCAGCCCCAGCATTTT.